This T cell receptor beta chain was observed in a study of human T cells and chemical hapten exposure. V lost 4 bases and J lost 2; bases outside the gene matches: 4. This CDR3 spans 14 amino acids. This clonotype has just a few counts. As to time point: pre-sensitization, week 0. Treatment in this sample: therapeutic diphenylcyclopropenone sensitization with weekly scalp DPC. Patients had alopecia, were aged 18 to 70, and were not pregnant. TCRdb recomputed calls from the RACE reads with MiXCR, one row per CDR3 protein. The sample gives approximately 60,000 distinct CDR3 sequences, around 10% of which show up once; approximately 3.9% is in the top ten.

The TCR was taken from a woman between 40 and 50 years old with alopecia areata. Some clones in this sample may be carry-over from other donors' samples. The sample consisted of whole blood, taken in connection with sensitization to the hapten diphenylcyclopropenone (DPC). The chain recombines TRBV12-3 or TRBV12-4 with TRBJ2-7; 8 bases agree with TRBD2. The CDR3 loop reads CASSSSGGPYEQYF. The DNA for the CDR3 is TGTGCCAGCAGTTCCTCGGGGGGGCCCTACGAGCAGTACTTC.